The present entry profiles one T cell receptor (beta chain) with its context. The record originates from a study of blood T cell repertoires in COVID-19. Study summary: Sites in the United States, Italy and Spain provided acute and convalescent COVID-19 samples.

In germline, CDR1 is SGHAT, CDR2 FQNNGV. The CDR3 totals 19 residues. V was pared by 1 base and J by 6 bases, with 19 bases of the junction left unmatched. In the source study's methods: Nucleated cell number was recorded as an estimate derived from reference gene primer amplification. Sequencing was performed with immunoSEQ multiplex PCR; in TCRdb, only in-frame clones are kept and a portion is missing. V, J and clone size derive from that table, while D and trimming were established from the DNA sequence. The sample lists around 180,000 clones; about 84% were seen once. Sequencing was carried out using peripheral blood. This TCR was sampled from a woman aged 25 to 39 with acute or convalescent COVID-19. The chain combines TRBV11-2 with TRBJ2-7; 9 nucleotides align to TRBD2. CDR3 DNA: TGTGCCAGCAGCTTAGGAGTTGGGTTAGGCGGGAGGGCCCTCAGCGAGCAGTACTTC. It specifies CASSLGVGLGGRALSEQYF.